This T cell receptor (beta chain) was identified in a study of blood T cell repertoires in COVID-19. Study in general: Whether acute or convalescent, the COVID-19 samples came from the United States, Italy and Spain.

In the original analysis: Estimation of nucleated cell counts relied on the amplification of reference gene primers. Assay: immunoSEQ multiplex PCR; the TCRdb copy retains only in-frame clones and omits some. Clone size and the V and J calls come from that table; the DNA yielded D and trimming. The data contain roughly 25,000 clones, 90% of them singletons. The V gene's germline CDR1 is ENHRY and CDR2 SYGVKD. With 6 bases clipped from V and 5 bases from J, the junction kept 10 bases outside the gene matches. The CDR3 extends over 14 amino acids. The source is a man in his 70s with acute or convalescent COVID-19. The sequencing input was peripheral blood. The chain has TRBV10-3 and TRBJ2-7, with 7 bases that match TRBD2. CDR3 protein: CAIRAGGSRNEQYF. DNA for the CDR3: TGTGCCATCAGGGCGGGCGGGAGTAGAAACGAGCAGTACTTC.